In this sample, the clone carrying this TCR beta chain turned up a few times. These data are taken from a study of T cells after yellow fever vaccination. Via MiXCR, TCRdb re-called the 5' RACE reads, giving one row per CDR3 protein. The sample holds about 220,000 distinct CDR3 sequences, more than 3% seen once. The CDR3 loop spans 12 amino acids. The germline CDR1 and CDR2 sequences are MNHNY and SVGAGI (reference sequence). Trimming pared 2 bases from V and 6 bases from J, leaving 7 bases between. V gene TRBV6-6 combines with J gene TRBJ1-2; a weak D match, TRBD1 (6 bases). The clonotype originates from a man younger than 35 who received the YFV17D yellow fever vaccine. The input for sequencing was CD4+ T cells sorted from PBMCs, taken 10 days after the yellow fever booster vaccination. In DNA form, the CDR3 reads TGTGCCAGCAGTTACCAGGGGAATGGCTACACCTTC. It is translated as CASSYQGNGYTF.